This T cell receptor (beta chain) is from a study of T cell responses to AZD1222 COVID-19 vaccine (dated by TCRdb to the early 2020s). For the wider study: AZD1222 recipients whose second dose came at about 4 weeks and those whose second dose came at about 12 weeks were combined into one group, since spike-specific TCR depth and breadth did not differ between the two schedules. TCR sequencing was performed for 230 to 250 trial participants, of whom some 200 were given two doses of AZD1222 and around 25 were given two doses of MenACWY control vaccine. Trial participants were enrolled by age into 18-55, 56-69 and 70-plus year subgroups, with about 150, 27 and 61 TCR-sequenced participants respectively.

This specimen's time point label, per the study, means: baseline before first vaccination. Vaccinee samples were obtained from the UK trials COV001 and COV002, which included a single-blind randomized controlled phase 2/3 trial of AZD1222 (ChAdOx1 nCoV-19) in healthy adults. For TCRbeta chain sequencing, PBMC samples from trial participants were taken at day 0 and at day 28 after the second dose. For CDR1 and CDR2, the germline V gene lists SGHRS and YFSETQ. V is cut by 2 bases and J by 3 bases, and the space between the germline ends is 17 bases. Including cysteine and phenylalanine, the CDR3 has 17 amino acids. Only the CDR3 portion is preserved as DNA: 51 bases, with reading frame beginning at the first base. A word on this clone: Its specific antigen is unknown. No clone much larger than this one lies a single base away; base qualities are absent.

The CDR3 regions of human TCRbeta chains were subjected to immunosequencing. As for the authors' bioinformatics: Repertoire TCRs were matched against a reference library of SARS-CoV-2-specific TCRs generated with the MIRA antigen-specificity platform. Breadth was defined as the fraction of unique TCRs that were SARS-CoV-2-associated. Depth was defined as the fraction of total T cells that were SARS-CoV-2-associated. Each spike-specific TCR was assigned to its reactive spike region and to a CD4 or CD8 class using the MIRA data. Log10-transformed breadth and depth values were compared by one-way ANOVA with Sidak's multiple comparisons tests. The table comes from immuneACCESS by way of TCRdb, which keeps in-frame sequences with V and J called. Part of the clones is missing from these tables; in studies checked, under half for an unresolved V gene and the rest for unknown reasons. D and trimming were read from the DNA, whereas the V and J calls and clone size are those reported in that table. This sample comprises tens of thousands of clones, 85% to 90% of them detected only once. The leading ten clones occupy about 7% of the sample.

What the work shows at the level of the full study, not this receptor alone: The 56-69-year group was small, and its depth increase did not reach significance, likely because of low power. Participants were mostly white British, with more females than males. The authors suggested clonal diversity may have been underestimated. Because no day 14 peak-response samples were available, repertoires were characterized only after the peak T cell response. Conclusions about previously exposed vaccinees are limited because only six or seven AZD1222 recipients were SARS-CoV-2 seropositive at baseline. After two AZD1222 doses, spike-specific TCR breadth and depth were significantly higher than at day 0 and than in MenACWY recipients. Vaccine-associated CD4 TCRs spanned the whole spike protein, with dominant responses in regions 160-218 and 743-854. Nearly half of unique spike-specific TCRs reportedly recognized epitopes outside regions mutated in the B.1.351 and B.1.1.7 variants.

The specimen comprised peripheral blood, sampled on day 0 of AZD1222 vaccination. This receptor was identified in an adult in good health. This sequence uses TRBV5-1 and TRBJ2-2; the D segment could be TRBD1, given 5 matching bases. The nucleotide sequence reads TGCGCCAGCAGCTTTAATATACAGGAAGCTTACACCGGGGAGCTGTTTTTT. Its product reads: CASSFNIQEAYTGELFF. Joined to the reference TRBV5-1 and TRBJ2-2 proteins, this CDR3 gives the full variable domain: KAGVTQTPRYLIKTRGQQVTLSCSPISGHRSVSWYQQTPGQGLQFLFEYFSETQRNKGNFPGRFSGRQFSNSRSEMNVSTLELGDSALYLCASSFNIQEAYTGELFFGEGSRLTVL.